The rows below give T cell receptor beta chains drawn from one sample of a study of T cells after posttransplantation cyclophosphamide. Profiling relied on immunoSEQ multiplex PCR, and the TCRdb table lists in-frame clones only, not all of them. The profile shows about 43,000 clones, around 91% of them singletons. The sample in question was PBMCs, obtained roughly 59 days after allogeneic stem cell transplant with posttransplant cyclophosphamide. All receptors come from a male patient between 60 and 69 years old who received an allogeneic stem cell transplant from a related donor and was CMV-positive. Some T cells may possibly be graft donor cells. The CDR3 runs from the conserved cysteine through the conserved F or W. The order of the fields is clone size, D gene, J gene, V gene, CDR3 DNA, CDR3 protein. D genes are given only for firm matches. Only some rows state a clone size, as once, few, many or a class for expanded clones.

NA | TRBD1 | TRBJ1-2 | TRBV2 | TGTGCCAGCAGTCCCGGACAGGTGACCTATGGCTACACCTTC | CASSPGQVTYGYTF
NA | NA | TRBJ1-5 | TRBV7-9 | TGTGCCAGCAGCCCAGGGGTGGGGCTTGAGCCCCAGCATTTT | CASSPGVGLEPQHF
NA | NA | TRBJ1-3 | TRBV6-5 | TGTGCCAGCAGTTACTTGGCACAGGGAGTCGGAAACACCATATATTTT | CASSYLAQGVGNTIYF
NA | TRBD1 | TRBJ2-4 | TRBV19 | TGTGCCAGTAGCCCGCACCCAGGACAGGGTTTAGCCAAAAACATTCAGTACTTC | CASSPHPGQGLAKNIQYF
NA | NA | TRBJ2-7 | TRBV21-1 | TGTGCCAGCAGCCTACGGGCCTACAGGGAAGAGTACTTC | CASSLRAYREEYF
NA | TRBD1 | TRBJ1-1 | TRBV10-3 | TGTGCCATCAGTCGACAGGGGGCCGAAAACACTGAAGCTTTCTTT | CAISRQGAENTEAFF
once | TRBD2 | TRBJ2-1 | TRBV7-2 | TGTGCCAGCAGCTCCCCCGGGAGGACTTACAATGAGCAGTTCTTC | CASSSPGRTYNEQFF
NA | TRBD1 | TRBJ1-1 | TRBV5-4 | TGTGCCAGCAGCACGGGACAGGGCTCTGAAGCTTTCTTT | CASSTGQGSEAFF
NA | NA | TRBJ1-1 | TRBV5-1 | TGCGCCAGCAGCCCCCTACAGGGCTACCCTTCGATAATGAACACTGAAGCTTTCTTT | CASSPLQGYPSIMNTEAFF
once | NA | TRBJ1-1 | TRBV29-1 | TGCAGCGTTGTTGTGGGGGCCCCGGGCACTGAAGCTTTCTTT | CSVVVGAPGTEAFF
NA | TRBD2 | TRBJ2-5 | TRBV5-1 | TGCGCCAGCAGCTTGGGCGGGGGGGAGACCCAGTACTTC | CASSLGGGETQYF
NA | NA | TRBJ1-2 | TRBV6-4 | TGTGCCAGCAGTGACTCTGGGAGAGGCTACACCTTC | CASSDSGRGYTF
NA | TRBD1 | TRBJ2-3 | TRBV14 | TGTGCCAGCAGCAATCTTTCTTTCAGGGGGCGTCTTACAGATACGCAGTATTTT | CASSNLSFRGRLTDTQYF
NA | TRBD1 | TRBJ1-5 | TRBV6-1 | TGTGCCAGCCGGGGGACAGATCGTACGAATCAGCCCCAGCATTTT | CASRGTDRTNQPQHF
NA | NA | TRBJ2-5 | TRBV5-4 | TGTGCCAGCAGCGAGGAAGACAGTTCCCAAGAGACCCAGTACTTC | CASSEEDSSQETQYF
NA | NA | TRBJ2-4 | TRBV13 | TGTGCCAGCCGTCCTTTTCGGGGAGCCAAAAACATTCAGTACTTC | CASRPFRGAKNIQYF
NA | NA | TRBJ1-2 | TRBV7-9 | TGTGCCAGCAGCTTAGCAGGGGTGAGCTATGGCTACACCTTC | CASSLAGVSYGYTF
NA | NA | TRBJ2-5 | TRBV2 | TGTGCCAGCAGTGGCAGGGAAGCGGAGACCCAGTACTTC | CASSGREAETQYF
NA | TRBD1 | TRBJ1-2 | TRBV19 | TGTGCCAGTAGTATTACAGGGGAGGTTATAGGTGGCTACACCTTC | CASSITGEVIGGYTF
NA | NA | TRBJ1-3 | TRBV7-9 | TGTGCCAGCAGCTCGGGGGGCTCTGGAAACACCATATATTTT | CASSSGGSGNTIYF
NA | TRBD1 | TRBJ2-1 | TRBV27 | TGTGCCAGTACGAACCGGGACAGGGGGCTCAATGAGCAGTTCTTC | CASTNRDRGLNEQFF
NA | TRBD1 | TRBJ1-1 | TRBV2 | TGTGCCAGCGAACTGCAACTACAGGGGGCGCGGTCCCGAAAAGAAGCTTTCTTT | CASELQLQGARSRKEAFF
NA | NA | TRBJ1-1 | TRBV10-1 | TGCGCCAGCAGCCCCAGGGAGGACACTGAAGCTTTCTTT | CASSPREDTEAFF
NA | NA | TRBJ1-5 | TRBV27 | TGTGCCAGCAGTTTATGGGGGGCGGGGGTCAATCAGCCCCAGCATTTT | CASSLWGAGVNQPQHF
NA | NA | TRBJ1-2 | TRBV5-1 | TGCGCCAGCAGCTTGGCCGAGGGGGGGCACGGCTACACCTTC | CASSLAEGGHGYTF
once | NA | TRBJ1-2 | TRBV7-9 | TGTGCCAGCAGCCCCGCGGAGGGGAACTATGGCTACACCTTC | CASSPAEGNYGYTF
NA | NA | TRBJ1-1 | TRBV5-3 | TGTGCCAGAAGCTCCCTCGGGACTGAAGCTTTCTTT | CARSSLGTEAFF
NA | TRBD1 | TRBJ1-1 | TRBV6-1 | TGTGCCAGCAGTGAAGCTTCGACAGGGTATCGTCTGGCTTTCTTT | CASSEASTGYRLAFF
NA | NA | TRBJ2-3 | TRBV5-1 | TGCGCCAGCAGCTTGGCCTCTGCGGGAGATACGCAGTATTTT | CASSLASAGDTQYF
NA | NA | TRBJ2-2 | TRBV5-1 | TGCGCCAGCAGCGCAGCCAACAGTGACCCCGGGGAGCTGTTTTTT | CASSAANSDPGELFF
NA | TRBD2 | TRBJ2-5 | TRBV5-6 | TGTGCCAGCAGCTTACTAGCGGGGGGGCAAGAGACCCAGTACTTC | CASSLLAGGQETQYF
NA | NA | TRBJ2-7 | TRBV9 | TGTGCCAGCAGCGGGAACAGGGAGGGCGAGCAGTACTTC | CASSGNREGEQYF
NA | NA | TRBJ2-2 | TRBV19 | TGTGCCAGTACCCAGGGGGGCAGGTTGAACACCGGGGAGCTGTTTTTT | CASTQGGRLNTGELFF
NA | TRBD1 | TRBJ1-5 | TRBV2 | TGTGCCATCAGGGGGGAGGGCAATCAGCCCCAGCATTTT | CAIRGEGNQPQHF
NA | NA | TRBJ2-5 | TRBV4-2 | TGTGCCAGCAGCTTCGAAGAGACCCAGTACTTC | CASSFEETQYF
NA | NA | TRBJ1-2 | TRBV6-1 | TGTGCCAGCAGTGACGAAACAGGGTTTAACTATGGCTACACCTTC | CASSDETGFNYGYTF
NA | NA | TRBJ1-2 | TRBV6-5 | TGTGCCAGCAGTCCTCCCCCGTTTAACTATGGCTACACCTTC | CASSPPPFNYGYTF